A selection of T cell receptor beta chains follows, all from one sample in a study of T cells in Graves' hyperthyroidism and ophthalmopathy. MiXCR was run by TCRdb on the multiplex PCR reads, yielding one entry per CDR3 protein. The data contain hundreds of thousands of distinct CDR3 sequences, approximately 15% of them singletons. The sample taken for sequencing was blood. The receptor source for this set is a woman between 40 and 50 years old with Graves' ophthalmopathy. Both conserved end residues are part of each CDR3. Fields, in order: clone size, D gene, V gene, J gene, CDR3 protein, CDR3 DNA. The D gene is left open where the match is weak. Clone size is shown for a subset of rows, as once, few, many or a class of expanded clone.

clone size: many; D gene: .; V gene: TRBV3-1; J gene: TRBJ2-7; CDR3 protein: CASSQVGTTSYEQYF; CDR3 DNA: TGTGCCAGCAGCCAAGTGGGTACCACCTCCTACGAGCAGTACTTC
clone size: .; D gene: TRBD2; V gene: TRBV7-2; J gene: TRBJ2-1; CDR3 protein: CASSPSLAGAVNEQFF; CDR3 DNA: TGTGCCAGCAGCCCTTCCCTAGCGGGAGCGGTGAATGAGCAGTTCTTC
clone size: .; D gene: TRBD1; V gene: TRBV2; J gene: TRBJ1-2; CDR3 protein: CASSVQGAWGGYTF; CDR3 DNA: TGTGCCAGCAGTGTCCAGGGGGCATGGGGCGGCTACACCTTC
clone size: .; D gene: .; V gene: TRBV6-1; J gene: TRBJ1-1; CDR3 protein: CASRPPVGANTEAFF; CDR3 DNA: TGTGCCAGCAGACCACCGGTGGGGGCTAACACTGAAGCTTTCTTT
clone size: .; D gene: TRBD2; V gene: TRBV19; J gene: TRBJ2-3; CDR3 protein: CASTRLAGVPDTQYF; CDR3 DNA: TGTGCCAGTACCAGACTAGCGGGAGTTCCAGATACGCAGTATTTT
clone size: .; D gene: TRBD2; V gene: TRBV20-1; J gene: TRBJ2-1; CDR3 protein: CSAPRTSSYNEQFF; CDR3 DNA: TGCAGTGCCCCCCGGACTAGCTCCTACAATGAGCAGTTCTTC
clone size: .; D gene: .; V gene: TRBV27; J gene: TRBJ2-7; CDR3 protein: CASSAYLGHPRVEQHF; CDR3 DNA: TGTGCCAGCAGTGCCTACCTCGGACATCCTAGAGTCGAGCAGCACTTC
clone size: few; D gene: .; V gene: TRBV7-9; J gene: TRBJ1-1; CDR3 protein: CASGTGMNTEAFF; CDR3 DNA: TGTGCCAGCGGGACGGGGATGAACACTGAAGCTTTCTTT
clone size: few; D gene: .; V gene: TRBV3-1; J gene: TRBJ1-3; CDR3 protein: CASSQEGRGGGLNTIYF; CDR3 DNA: TGTGCCAGCAGCCAAGAAGGACGGGGCGGAGGCCTAAACACCATATATTTT
clone size: many; D gene: TRBD2; V gene: TRBV2; J gene: TRBJ2-1; CDR3 protein: CASSLAGGRQEQFF; CDR3 DNA: TGTGCCAGCAGTTTAGCGGGGGGGCGGCAAGAGCAGTTCTTC
clone size: many; D gene: TRBD2; V gene: TRBV28; J gene: TRBJ2-7; CDR3 protein: CASKATGTNPYEQYF; CDR3 DNA: TGTGCCAGCAAGGCGACCGGGACTAACCCCTACGAGCAGTACTTC
clone size: many; D gene: .; V gene: TRBV6-1; J gene: TRBJ1-6; CDR3 protein: CASRWSSDGRNSPLHF; CDR3 DNA: TGTGCCAGCAGGTGGTCGTCCGACGGGAGAAATTCACCCCTCCACTTT
clone size: .; D gene: .; V gene: TRBV2; J gene: TRBJ1-5; CDR3 protein: CASRGGSEGQPQHF; CDR3 DNA: TGTGCCAGCAGGGGGGGGTCGGAAGGCCAGCCCCAGCATTTT
clone size: .; D gene: TRBD2; V gene: TRBV10-3; J gene: TRBJ2-3; CDR3 protein: CAISDGTSGKDTQYF; CDR3 DNA: TGTGCCATCAGTGACGGGACTAGCGGGAAAGATACGCAGTATTTT
clone size: many; D gene: .; V gene: TRBV20-1; J gene: TRBJ1-1; CDR3 protein: CSASWYEAFTEAFF; CDR3 DNA: TGCAGTGCTAGTTGGTATGAGGCTTTCACTGAAGCTTTCTTT
clone size: .; D gene: TRBD2; V gene: TRBV6-1; J gene: TRBJ2-7; CDR3 protein: CASSVLAGDYEQYF; CDR3 DNA: TGTGCCAGCAGTGTATTAGCGGGAGACTACGAGCAGTACTTC
clone size: .; D gene: .; V gene: TRBV3-1; J gene: TRBJ1-5; CDR3 protein: CASSQGVWGNQPQHF; CDR3 DNA: TGTGCCAGCAGCCAAGGAGTCTGGGGCAATCAGCCCCAGCATTTT
clone size: many; D gene: .; V gene: TRBV5-1; J gene: TRBJ2-1; CDR3 protein: CASSFGDSGIYNEQFF; CDR3 DNA: TGCGCCAGCAGCTTTGGGGATTCCGGGATCTACAATGAGCAGTTCTTC
clone size: few; D gene: TRBD1; V gene: TRBV18; J gene: TRBJ1-1; CDR3 protein: CASRRWDRNTEAFF; CDR3 DNA: TGTGCCAGCAGGAGATGGGACAGAAACACTGAAGCTTTCTTT
clone size: many; D gene: .; V gene: TRBV28; J gene: TRBJ2-7; CDR3 protein: CASSHPRRTTPEQYF; CDR3 DNA: TGTGCCAGCAGTCACCCGCGGCGGACTACCCCCGAGCAGTACTTC
clone size: many; D gene: TRBD1; V gene: TRBV12-3/TRBV12-4; J gene: TRBJ1-2; CDR3 protein: CASKHDRGRGYTF; CDR3 DNA: TGTGCCAGCAAACACGACAGGGGTCGGGGCTACACCTTC
clone size: .; D gene: .; V gene: TRBV12-3/TRBV12-4; J gene: TRBJ2-6; CDR3 protein: CASSTTAGANVLTF; CDR3 DNA: TGTGCCAGCAGCACGACCGCTGGGGCCAACGTCCTGACTTTC
clone size: .; D gene: .; V gene: TRBV12-3/TRBV12-4; J gene: TRBJ2-3; CDR3 protein: CASRGGPRTDTQYF; CDR3 DNA: TGTGCCAGCAGAGGGGGGCCCCGCACAGATACGCAGTATTTT
clone size: many; D gene: .; V gene: TRBV11-2; J gene: TRBJ1-1; CDR3 protein: CASSLVAVSEAFF; CDR3 DNA: TGTGCCAGCAGCTTAGTCGCAGTCTCTGAAGCTTTCTTT
clone size: few; D gene: TRBD1; V gene: TRBV5-1; J gene: TRBJ2-3; CDR3 protein: CASSVGQNTDTQYF; CDR3 DNA: TGCGCCAGCAGCGTGGGACAGAACACAGATACGCAGTATTTT
clone size: many; D gene: .; V gene: TRBV6-1; J gene: TRBJ1-4; CDR3 protein: CASSITTTNEKLFF; CDR3 DNA: TGTGCCAGCAGTATCACAACAACTAATGAAAAACTGTTTTTT
clone size: few; D gene: .; V gene: TRBV20-1; J gene: TRBJ1-2; CDR3 protein: CSATPREGLGGYTF; CDR3 DNA: TGCAGTGCTACCCCTCGTGAGGGCCTGGGTGGCTACACCTTC
clone size: many; D gene: TRBD2; V gene: TRBV4-1; J gene: TRBJ2-1; CDR3 protein: CASSQAGGDRNEQFF; CDR3 DNA: TGCGCCAGCAGCCAAGCGGGAGGGGATCGGAATGAGCAGTTCTTC
clone size: few; D gene: TRBD2; V gene: TRBV15; J gene: TRBJ2-4; CDR3 protein: CATSRDQSGGIPAKNIQYF; CDR3 DNA: TGTGCCACCAGCAGAGATCAAAGCGGGGGGATCCCAGCCAAAAACATTCAGTACTTC
clone size: .; D gene: TRBD2; V gene: TRBV6-1; J gene: TRBJ2-1; CDR3 protein: CLAGVSYNEQFF; CDR3 DNA: TGCCTAGCGGGAGTCTCCTACAATGAGCAGTTCTTC
clone size: many; D gene: .; V gene: TRBV30; J gene: TRBJ1-1; CDR3 protein: CAWAGNTEAFF; CDR3 DNA: TGTGCCTGGGCGGGGAACACTGAAGCTTTCTTT
clone size: .; D gene: TRBD2; V gene: TRBV5-6; J gene: TRBJ2-3; CDR3 protein: CASSTLAGATDTQYF; CDR3 DNA: TGTGCCAGCAGCACATTAGCGGGAGCCACAGATACGCAGTATTTT
clone size: many; D gene: TRBD2; V gene: TRBV30; J gene: TRBJ2-1; CDR3 protein: CAHQVLAGGNEQFF; CDR3 DNA: TGTGCCCATCAGGTGCTAGCGGGGGGAAATGAGCAGTTCTTC
clone size: .; D gene: TRBD1; V gene: TRBV2; J gene: TRBJ1-2; CDR3 protein: CASSEFTGTGYGYTF; CDR3 DNA: TGTGCCAGCAGTGAATTTACCGGGACAGGGTATGGCTACACCTTC
clone size: many; D gene: TRBD2; V gene: TRBV27; J gene: TRBJ2-1; CDR3 protein: CASRRFLAGSYNEQFF; CDR3 DNA: TGTGCCAGCAGACGCTTCCTAGCGGGGTCCTACAATGAGCAGTTCTTC
clone size: many; D gene: .; V gene: TRBV24-1; J gene: TRBJ1-1; CDR3 protein: CATSDLVGAPYTEAFF; CDR3 DNA: TGTGCCACCAGTGATCTGGTGGGTGCCCCATACACTGAAGCTTTCTTT
clone size: .; D gene: TRBD1; V gene: TRBV5-4; J gene: TRBJ1-2; CDR3 protein: CASRTGTENYGYTF; CDR3 DNA: TGTGCCAGCAGAACCGGGACAGAAAACTATGGCTACACCTTC
clone size: .; D gene: TRBD2; V gene: TRBV3-1; J gene: TRBJ2-3; CDR3 protein: CASSLTSGRKTDTQYF; CDR3 DNA: TGTGCCAGCAGCTTAACTAGCGGGAGGAAGACAGATACGCAGTATTTT
clone size: many; D gene: .; V gene: TRBV29-1; J gene: TRBJ2-7; CDR3 protein: CSAQGTPSSYEQYF; CDR3 DNA: TGCAGCGCACAGGGAACCCCCAGCTCCTACGAGCAGTACTTC
clone size: .; D gene: .; V gene: TRBV9; J gene: TRBJ2-1; CDR3 protein: CASSVEGRGRSHEQFF; CDR3 DNA: TGTGCCAGCAGCGTAGAAGGTAGAGGGAGGAGCCATGAGCAGTTCTTC
clone size: many; D gene: .; V gene: TRBV11-2; J gene: TRBJ1-6; CDR3 protein: CASSLGIGTRNSPLHF; CDR3 DNA: TGTGCCAGCAGCCTAGGAATCGGAACCCGAAATTCACCCCTCCACTTT
clone size: few; D gene: .; V gene: TRBV7-9; J gene: TRBJ2-5; CDR3 protein: CASSLARMGGVGYQETQYF; CDR3 DNA: TGTGCCAGCAGCTTAGCGCGTATGGGCGGGGTCGGGTACCAAGAGACCCAGTACTTC
clone size: .; D gene: TRBD1; V gene: TRBV4-1; J gene: TRBJ1-5; CDR3 protein: CASSQDAQGAVAQHF; CDR3 DNA: TGCGCCAGCAGCCAAGATGCGCAGGGGGCGGTAGCCCAGCATTTT
clone size: .; D gene: .; V gene: TRBV6-4; J gene: TRBJ1-6; CDR3 protein: CASSESELQPLHF; CDR3 DNA: TGTGCCAGCAGTGAAAGTGAACTCCAACCCCTCCACTTT
clone size: .; D gene: TRBD2; V gene: TRBV20-1; J gene: TRBJ2-3; CDR3 protein: CSASLAGGGTDTQYF; CDR3 DNA: TGCAGTGCTTCACTAGCGGGAGGAGGAACAGATACGCAGTATTTT
clone size: many; D gene: .; V gene: TRBV2; J gene: TRBJ2-7; CDR3 protein: CASIPSPGQGDEQYF; CDR3 DNA: TGTGCCAGCATCCCTTCCCCGGGCCAGGGAGACGAGCAGTACTTC
clone size: many; D gene: .; V gene: TRBV28; J gene: TRBJ2-4; CDR3 protein: CASSSAVSGNIQYF; CDR3 DNA: TGTGCCAGCAGTTCAGCGGTCAGTGGAAACATTCAGTACTTC